A few counts support the clone carrying this T cell receptor beta chain. Time point reported: patch test 1, 2 weeks after DPC sensitization. As for treatment: therapeutic diphenylcyclopropenone sensitization with weekly scalp DPC. Non-pregnant alopecia patients aged 18 to 70, suitable for DPC therapy. The CDR3 is 16 amino acids. Germline loops: CDR1 SGHAT, CDR2 FQNNGV. V gave up 5 bases and J gave up 4 bases; unmatched junction bases: 8. The sample is drawn from a study of human T cells and chemical hapten exposure. Study as a whole: The sensitizer, 2% DPC, was used on about 2 cm by about 2 cm of upper inner arm skin. Patch testing placed 0.01% DPC on the upper back, with readings at 6 days.

Individual cDNA molecules in this library carried unique molecular identifiers. Via MiXCR, TCRdb re-called the RACE reads, giving one row per CDR3 protein. This table holds fewer than 500,000 distinct CDR3 sequences, about 4.8% found once. Sample: whole blood, taken in connection with sensitization to the hapten diphenylcyclopropenone (DPC). This chain connects TRBV11-2 to TRBJ2-3; 11 nucleotides align to TRBD2. The clonotype originates from a woman aged 50 to 65 with alopecia areata. Some clones in this sample may be carry-over from other donors' samples. CDR3 DNA sequence: TGTGCCAGCAGCCGGGGACTAGCGGTTTCCTCAGATACGCAGTATTTT. This gives the protein CASSRGLAVSSDTQYF.